These 24 T cell receptor beta chains originate from one sample sequenced in a study of blood T cells in healthy people across ages. Primers used in a second PCR of about 7 to 11 cycles were a sample-barcoded 5' primer and a J-beta primer mix. Each CDR3 protein is one row after TCRdb ran MiXCR on the 5' RACE reads. Of 800,000 or so distinct CDR3 sequences in the sample, less than 60% are singletons; the top ten hold 15% to 20%. The specimen sequenced was blood. Source of these receptors: an elderly man in good health.

The chain joins TRBV6-5 to TRBJ1-1; weak D call: TRBD1 (6 bases). This CDR3 is 13 amino acids long. Germline CDR1 MNHEY, CDR2 SVGAGI. V lost 7 bases and J lost 11, with 20 bases in between. For the CDR3, the DNA is TGTGCCAGCATAGCACCGGGGGCGAGATCGGCTTTCTTT. It translates to CASIAPGARSAFF.

The chain carries TRBV6-5 and TRBJ2-1; 7 nucleotides line up with TRBD2. V dropped 6 bases and J dropped 4; count of bases not matched to a gene: 6. Germline V gene data show CDR1 as MNHEY and CDR2 as SVGAGI. The CDR3 consists of 14 residues. CDR3 loop: CASRTLAAYNEQFF. CDR3 sequence (DNA): TGTGCCAGCAGGACTCTAGCGGCTTACAATGAGCAGTTCTTC.

The rearrangement uses TRBV20-1 and TRBJ2-7; 10 bases match TRBD2. Trimming removed 1 base from V and 4 bases from J; junction bases left unmatched: 19. The germline V gene encodes CDR1 DFQATT and CDR2 SNEGSKA (reference sequence). The CDR3 length is 19 residues. This chain's CDR3 is CSARGGVGLAGVSLYEQYF. The CDR3 DNA reads TGCAGTGCTAGAGGGGGTGTGGGCCTAGCGGGAGTCTCACTATACGAGCAGTACTTC.

This clonotype appeared a few times. The chain links TRBV4-3 to TRBJ1-2, with unresolved D. The germline V gene has CDR1 LGHNA and CDR2 YSLEER. This CDR3 has 13 residues. V was clipped by 1 base and J by 6 bases, with 9 bases between them. CDR3 protein: CASSQADGNGYTF. CDR3 nucleotide sequence: TGCGCCAGCAGCCAAGCCGACGGGAATGGCTACACCTTC.

In this sample, this clonotype turned up many times. V and J are TRBV12-3 or TRBV12-4 and TRBJ2-3, with D perhaps TRBD1 or TRBD2 (5 bases each). The ends were cut back, 6 bases at V and 2 bases at J, with 12 bases in the middle. This CDR3 has 14 amino acids. CDR3 nucleotide sequence: TGTGCCAGCAGCTCGGGGCCCCTCACAGATACGCAGTATTTT. Translation: CASSSGPLTDTQYF.

The chain carries TRBV30 and TRBJ2-5; 9 nucleotides match TRBD1. The CDR3 is made up of 16 amino acids. With 3 bases clipped from V and 4 bases from J, the junction kept 12 bases outside the gene matches. The germline V gene has CDR1 GTSNPN and CDR2 SVGIG (reference sequence). In nucleotides, the CDR3 is TGTGCCTGGAGGGAGGCCGGGACAGGGATCGGAGAGACCCAGTACTTC. Translated: CAWREAGTGIGETQYF.

The gene calls are TRBV27 and TRBJ2-1; D gene unclear. The CDR3 extends over 15 amino acids. Germline-derived CDR1 and CDR2 are MNHEY and SMNVEV (reference sequence). The V and J ends lost 2 bases and 0 bases respectively, with 8 bases between them. In DNA, the CDR3 is TGTGCCAGCAGTTTAAGAGAGAACTCCTACAATGAGCAGTTCTTC. It is translated as CASSLRENSYNEQFF.

This clonotype turned up a few times. The chain couples TRBV25-1 to TRBJ2-7; unclear D gene. The CDR3 consists of 15 residues. Trimming took 4 bases from V and 2 from J, leaving 15 bases between them. From germline, CDR1 is MGHDK and CDR2 SYGVNS. The CDR3 here is CASSALRQDPYEQYF. The CDR3 nucleotides read TGTGCCAGCAGTGCACTGCGGCAGGACCCCTACGAGCAGTACTTC.

Turning to this clonotype: A much larger clone lies a single base off, so this may be a read error. The genes are TRBV12-3 or TRBV12-4 and TRBJ2-3, with D possibly TRBD1 on 6 matching bases. The CDR3 runs 12 residues. CDR3 amino acids: CASRRDTDAQYF. The CDR3 DNA sequence: TGTGCCAGCAGGAGGGACACAGATGCGCAGTATTTT.

This clonotype turned up a few times. The V gene is TRBV4-3, the J gene TRBJ2-7; 11 nucleotides line up with TRBD2. The ends lost 0 bases at V and 7 bases at J; junction bases unmatched: 11. This CDR3 is 17 amino acids long. Germline loops: CDR1 LGHNA, CDR2 YSLEER. CDR3 region: CASSQESMTSGNNEQYF. CDR3 sequence (DNA): TGCGCCAGCAGCCAAGAATCTATGACTAGCGGGAACAATGAGCAGTACTTC.

The chain carries TRBV29-1 and TRBJ2-1; D may be TRBD1 (6 bases). The CDR3 spans 14 residues. Trimming stripped 1 base from V and 7 bases from J, with 14 bases between. Germline CDR1 reads SQVTM; CDR2 reads ANQGSEA. The CDR3 nucleotides are TGCAGCGTTGAAGGTTTCGCAGGGGCGAATGAGCAGTTCTTC. It codes for CSVEGFAGANEQFF.

V is TRBV4-2 and J is TRBJ2-5, with 12 bases aligning to TRBD2. CDR3 length equals 17 residues. Unmatched junction bases numbered 4, after V lost 1 base and J lost 1 base. CDR1 is LGHNA, CDR2 YNFKEQ, per germline. The CDR3 protein is CASSQGASGRAQETQYF. The CDR3 DNA sequence: TGTGCCAGCAGCCAAGGGGCTAGCGGGAGGGCCCAAGAGACCCAGTACTTC.

The chain combines TRBV7-9 with TRBJ2-3; 8 bases are a match to TRBD2. V shed 8 bases and J 2 bases; nucleotides not matched to a gene: 3. The CDR3 extends over 13 amino acids. In germline, CDR1 is SEHNR, CDR2 FQNEAQ (reference sequence). The CDR3 region is CASGLASTDTQYF. The CDR3 DNA follows: TGTGCCAGCGGACTAGCATCCACAGATACGCAGTATTTT. Drawing the rest from reference TRBV7-9 and TRBJ2-3, the complete variable domain is DTGVSQNPRHKITKRGQNVTFRCDPISEHNRLYWYRQTLGQGPEFLTYFQNEAQLEKSRLLSDRFSAERPKGSFSTLEIQRTEQGDSAMYLCASGLASTDTQYFGPGTRLTVL.

Only a few counts were recorded for this clonotype. The chain is built from TRBV6-5 and TRBJ1-6; the D is unclear. This CDR3 is 13 amino acids long. Trimming removed 3 bases at V and 7 bases at J, with 7 bases between. Germline CDR1 and CDR2: MNHEY and SVGAGI. CDR3 amino acids: CASSYSKNSPLHF. The CDR3 DNA sequence: TGTGCCAGCAGTTATTCGAAGAATTCACCCCTCCACTTT.

V gene TRBV11-2 combines with J gene TRBJ2-5; D possibly corresponds to TRBD1 (5 bases). The V end lost 4 bases, the J end lost 1 base, and 13 bases lay between the germline ends. The CDR3 loop spans 15 amino acids. Germline CDR1 is SGHAT and CDR2 is FQNNGV. The CDR3 DNA sequence: TGTGCCAGCAGCTCACGACAGATGATCCAAGAGACCCAGTACTTC. Its translation: CASSSRQMIQETQYF.

This clonotype was found once. This rearrangement joins TRBV11-2 to TRBJ2-3; 8 nucleotides line up with TRBD2. V lost 1 base to trimming and J lost 0 bases; unmatched junction nucleotides: 3. Germline CDR1 SGHAT, CDR2 FQNNGV. There are 16 residues in the CDR3. CDR3: CASSLGRGGSTDTQYF. In DNA, the CDR3 is TGTGCCAGCAGCTTAGGCCGCGGGGGGAGCACAGATACGCAGTATTTT.

This clonotype was found once. Here the CDR3 reads CASNSGTAAFF. As DNA, the CDR3 is TGTGCCAGCAACTCTGGGACAGCGGCTTTCTTT. The chain employs TRBV28 and TRBJ1-1; 7 bases agree with TRBD1. Germline-derived CDR1 and CDR2 are MDHEN and SYDVKM. After removal of 7 bases from V and 11 bases from J, the junction contained 7 bases not matched to a gene. CDR3 size: 11 residues.

Details on this clonotype: This may come from a read error, since a much larger clone is one base off. The rearrangement uses TRBV6-6 and TRBJ2-5; TRBD2 matches 11 bases. Trimming at V came to 11 bases and at J to 1 base, leaving 9 bases not matched to a gene. Germline V gene sequence: CDR1 MNHNY, CDR2 SVGAGI (reference sequence). This CDR3 contains 15 residues. The CDR3 loop reads CAGALGTSGQETQYF. The CDR3 DNA reads TGTGCCGGCGCCCTTGGGACTAGCGGCCAAGAGACCCAGTACTTC.

This sequence joins TRBV6-5 and TRBJ2-1; 14 bases match TRBD2. Looked up from germline, CDR1 is MNHEY and CDR2 is SVGAGI. J was trimmed by 7 bases and V by 4 bases; bases with no gene match: 9. This CDR3 has 17 amino acids. CDR3 DNA: TGTGCCAGCAGTTCAAATGGAGGGACTAGCGGGAGTAATGAGCAGTTCTTC. Translated, it gives CASSSNGGTSGSNEQFF.

The chain joins TRBV29-1 to TRBJ2-5, with D unclear. The V end was cut by 6 bases, the J end by 4 bases, with 15 bases between. CDR1 is SQVTM and CDR2 is ANQGSEA in the germline V gene. The CDR3 totals 13 residues. The CDR3 nucleotides are TGCAGCGTCGATGGTTTTGGGCGAGAGACCCAGTACTTC. Its protein is CSVDGFGRETQYF.

This clonotype appeared many times. A much larger clone lies one base from this, so it may be a read error. This chain joins TRBV12-3 or TRBV12-4 and TRBJ2-7; TRBD2 might be the D (6 bases). The CDR3 covers 12 residues. V lost 3 bases, J lost 4 bases, and 7 bases lay in between. The chain's CDR3 is CASSFGGYEQYF. For the CDR3, the DNA is TGTGCCAGCAGTTTCGGGGGTTACGAGCAGTACTTC.

This clonotype was observed a few times. J is TRBJ2-3 and V is TRBV24-1; D possibly corresponds to TRBD2 (6 bases). With 0 bases removed from V and 0 bases from J, the gap between germline ends came to 9 bases. This CDR3 has 16 residues. Germline V gene sequence: CDR1 KGHDR, CDR2 SFDVKD. For the CDR3, the DNA is TGTGCCACCAGTGATTTGGGTAGCGGAAGCACAGATACGCAGTATTTT. This encodes CATSDLGSGSTDTQYF.

V gene TRBV29-1 combines with J gene TRBJ2-1, with D possibly matching TRBD2 (5 bases). Germline V gene sequence: CDR1 SQVTM, CDR2 ANQGSEA. The CDR3 loop spans 13 amino acids. The ends were cut back, 0 bases at V and 6 bases at J, with 9 bases in the middle. The CDR3: CSVEDPGSNEQFF. In DNA, the CDR3 is TGCAGCGTTGAAGATCCGGGGAGCAATGAGCAGTTCTTC.

The chain joins TRBV23-1 to TRBJ2-5, with TRBD1 matching over 9 bases. TRBV23-1 is known as an ORF, though its function is uncertain. The CDR3 totals 11 residues. The V and J ends lost 5 bases and 13 bases, in that order; junction bases with no gene match: 5. The CDR3 nucleotides read TGCGCCAGCAGTACGACAGGGGGAACGTACTTC. Translation gives CASSTTGGTYF.